The 27 T cell receptor beta chains in this list originate from one sample, sequenced in a study of blood T cell repertoires in COVID-19. Generated by immunoSEQ multiplex PCR, the TCRdb table keeps only in-frame clones and is missing some. The data show approximately 310,000 clones, roughly 87% seen once. The sequencing input was peripheral blood. The receptors derive from a man aged 45-60 years with active or convalescent COVID-19.

J is TRBJ1-2 and V is TRBV27; a possible D gene is TRBD1 (5 bases). V shed 4 bases and J shed 2 bases, with 11 bases lying between them. This CDR3 region has 14 residues. From germline, CDR1 is MNHEY and CDR2 SMNVEV (reference sequence). Here the CDR3 DNA reads TGTGCCAGCAGTTCGGCGGGGCCGAACTATGGCTACACCTTC. Its translation is CASSSAGPNYGYTF.

V gene TRBV28 combines with J gene TRBJ1-5; D is perhaps TRBD1 (5 bases). Trimming stripped 4 bases from V and 0 bases from J, with 10 bases between. The CDR3 is made up of 15 amino acids. CDR1 is MDHEN and CDR2 is SYDVKM in the germline V gene. This chain's CDR3 is CASSSTTVSNQPQHF. Written as DNA, the CDR3 is TGTGCCAGCAGTTCCACGACAGTTAGCAATCAGCCCCAGCATTTT.

V is TRBV28 and J is TRBJ1-2; D is undetermined. Trimming stripped 5 bases from V and 0 bases from J, with 16 bases between. CDR1 and CDR2 (germline): MDHEN, SYDVKM. This CDR3 has 16 residues. The chain's CDR3 is CASSAPPREANYGYTF. Here the CDR3 DNA reads TGTGCCAGCAGTGCCCCCCCCCGGGAGGCTAACTATGGCTACACCTTC.

The chain carries TRBV27 and TRBJ1-4; 9 bases agree with TRBD1. The J segment lost 1 base and the V segment lost 2 bases, leaving 2 bases of the junction unmatched. The germline V gene encodes CDR1 MNHEY and CDR2 SMNVEV (reference sequence). The CDR3 is 16 amino acids. CDR3 sequence (DNA): TGTGCCAGCAGTTTACACAGGGGGCGAACTAATGAAAAACTGTTTTTT. Residues: CASSLHRGRTNEKLFF.

This clone was seen a handful of times. The chain employs TRBV24-1 and TRBJ2-2; D possibly corresponds to TRBD1 (6 bases). The CDR3 is 13 residues long. V was pared by 10 bases and J by 4 bases, with 12 bases between. CDR1 is KGHDR, CDR2 SFDVKD, per germline. The CDR3 protein is CATKGVLTGELFF. CDR3 bases: TGTGCCACGAAGGGGGTACTCACCGGGGAGCTGTTTTTT.

The chain has TRBV6-4 and TRBJ1-6; 7 positions match TRBD1. J lost 8 bases, V lost 5 bases, and 15 bases had no gene match. The CDR3 has 17 amino acids. CDR1 and CDR2 (germline): MRHNA, SNTAGT. Here the CDR3 reads CASSTPPGDSAYSPLHF. The CDR3 nucleotides read TGTGCCAGCAGTACCCCACCGGGGGACAGCGCATATTCACCCCTCCACTTT.

The J gene is TRBJ1-2, the V gene TRBV28, with TRBD1 matching 9 bases. This CDR3 has 15 amino acids. Germline V CDR1 and CDR2: MDHEN, SYDVKM. V was clipped by 0 bases and J by 2 bases; unmatched bases: 1. Here the CDR3 DNA reads TGTGCCAGCAGTTTATGGGGACAGGGAAACTATGGCTACACCTTC. Residues: CASSLWGQGNYGYTF.

This sequence joins TRBV13 and TRBJ1-1; TRBD1 aligns across 7 bases. There are 14 residues in the CDR3. V was clipped by 5 bases and J by 0 bases; unmatched bases: 3. From germline, CDR1 is PRHDT and CDR2 FYEKMQ (reference sequence). The CDR3 DNA sequence: TGTGCCAGCAGCGGCAGGGGGATGAACACTGAAGCTTTCTTT. Protein sequence: CASSGRGMNTEAFF.

This clone has just one count. The chain recombines TRBV7-9 with TRBJ2-3; maybe TRBD2 (6 bases). Looked up from germline, CDR1 is SEHNR and CDR2 is FQNEAQ (reference sequence). The CDR3 length is 16 residues. V dropped 1 base and J dropped 0 bases, with 11 bases sitting between them. CDR3 region: CASSLGRAGSTDTQYF. The CDR3, as DNA: TGTGCCAGCAGCTTAGGAAGGGCGGGGAGCACAGATACGCAGTATTTT.

The gene calls are TRBV4-3 and TRBJ2-3; 10 bases align to TRBD1. This CDR3 contains 18 residues. V trimming: 0 bases; J trimming: 3 bases; junction bases outside the gene matches: 9. Germline values: CDR1 LGHNA, CDR2 YSLEER. The chain's CDR3 is CASSQDLTGGGGTDTQYF. The CDR3 DNA follows: TGCGCCAGCAGCCAAGATCTGACAGGGGGCGGTGGAACAGATACGCAGTATTTT.

The chain links TRBV3-1 (or the pseudogene TRBV3-2) to TRBJ2-2, with 12 bases lining up with TRBD2. CDR1 is LGHDT, CDR2 YNNKEL, per germline (reference sequence). The CDR3 contains 16 residues. V lost 0 bases and J lost 5; bases outside the gene matches: 1. The CDR3 reads CASSQEGTSGTGELFF. The CDR3 coding sequence is TGTGCCAGCAGCCAAGAGGGGACTAGCGGGACCGGGGAGCTGTTTTTT.

The rearrangement uses TRBV27 and TRBJ2-7; no firm D call. The V and J ends lost 5 bases and 4 bases respectively, with 12 bases between them. The CDR3 length is 13 residues. Looked up from germline, CDR1 is MNHEY and CDR2 is SMNVEV (reference sequence). The CDR3 nucleotides are TGTGCCAGCAGTCCTCAGGAATCGTACGAGCAGTACTTC. Amino acid sequence: CASSPQESYEQYF.

The chain recombines TRBV7-9 with TRBJ2-3; 10 nucleotides line up with TRBD1. Germline loops: CDR1 SEHNR, CDR2 FQNEAQ (reference sequence). This CDR3 has 16 residues. V lost 5 bases to trimming and J lost 2 bases; unmatched junction nucleotides: 7. CDR3 nucleotides: TGTGCCAGCAGCCGTACGACAGGGGGCACCACAGATACGCAGTATTTT. Translation gives CASSRTTGGTTDTQYF. Complete variable domain (other parts from reference TRBV7-9 and TRBJ2-3): DTGVSQNPRHKITKRGQNVTFRCDPISEHNRLYWYRQTLGQGPEFLTYFQNEAQLEKSRLLSDRFSAERPKGSFSTLEIQRTEQGDSAMYLCASSRTTGGTTDTQYFGPGTRLTVL.

Only a few counts were recorded for this clone. The genes are TRBV2 and TRBJ1-3; 11 bases line up with TRBD1. Trimming removed 4 bases from V and 0 bases from J; junction bases left unmatched: 8. Looked up from germline, CDR1 is SNHLY and CDR2 is FYNNEI. The CDR3 spans 18 residues. Written as DNA, the CDR3 is TGTGCCAGCAGTGCCGGGACAGGGGGTCCCTACTCTGGAAACACCATATATTTT. It encodes CASSAGTGGPYSGNTIYF.

V and J are TRBV11-2 and TRBJ2-7; 7 bases match TRBD1. CDR1 and CDR2 (germline): SGHAT, FQNNGV. The CDR3 has 14 amino acids. The trim removed 1 base at V and 3 bases at J, leaving 3 bases unmatched. Here the CDR3 DNA reads TGTGCCAGCAGCTTAGGGACAGGTGGCTACGAGCAGTACTTC. Encoded protein: CASSLGTGGYEQYF. The variable domain in full, with the rest retrieved from reference TRBV11-2 and TRBJ2-7, is EAGVAQSPRYKIIEKRQSVAFWCNPISGHATLYWYQQILGQGPKLLIQFQNNGVVDDSQLPKDRFSAERLKGVDSTLKIQPAKLEDSAVYLCASSLGTGGYEQYFGPGTRLTVT.

This clone appeared once. This chain joins TRBV7-9 and TRBJ1-4; D possibly corresponds to TRBD1 (5 bases). Germline CDR1 reads SEHNR; CDR2 reads FQNEAQ (reference sequence). The CDR3 runs to 16 residues. V was clipped by 1 base and J by 0 bases, with 9 bases between them. CDR3 sequence reads: CASSLEAGTTNEKLFF. DNA of the CDR3: TGTGCCAGCAGCTTAGAGGCAGGGACAACTAATGAAAAACTGTTTTTT.

The chain combines TRBV14 with TRBJ1-3, with 7 bases aligning to TRBD1. Germline V gene lookup returns CDR1 SGHDN and CDR2 FVKESK. The CDR3 extends over 14 amino acids. Germline trimming cut 8 bases from V and 3 bases from J; bases unmatched to any gene: 7. Written as DNA, the CDR3 is TGTGCCAGCCGATCACAGGGGTTTGGAAACACCATATATTTT. Translation gives CASRSQGFGNTIYF.

The rearrangement uses TRBV28 and TRBJ2-7; possibly TRBD2 for D (7 bases). Germline CDR1 and CDR2: MDHEN and SYDVKM. CDR3 length equals 14 residues. V was shortened by 5 bases and J by 4 bases, with 15 bases between the two germline ends. The CDR3 DNA is TGTGCCAGCAGTGGCGGGGGCGGGGAATACGAGCAGTACTTC. Translating it yields CASSGGGGEYEQYF. The variable domain in full, completed from reference TRBV28 and TRBJ2-7, reads DVKVTQSSRYLVKRTGEKVFLECVQDMDHENMFWYRQDPGLGLRLIYFSYDVKMKEKGDIPEGYSVSREKKERFSLILESASTNQTSMYLCASSGGGGEYEQYFGPGTRLTVT.

This clone has a single count. The chain links TRBV7-2 to TRBJ2-3, with 8 bases matching TRBD1. The CDR3 loop spans 17 amino acids. The V gene end was trimmed by 1 base and the J gene end by 1 base; junction bases not matched to a gene: 7. Germline assignment: CDR1 SGHTA and CDR2 FQGNSA. CDR3 loop: CASSLGPGTGGTDTQYF. The CDR3 nucleotides are TGTGCCAGCAGCTTAGGTCCGGGGACAGGAGGCACAGATACGCAGTATTTT.

V is TRBV2 and J is TRBJ1-2; 10 bases map to TRBD1. The V and J ends lost 6 bases and 6 bases, in that order; junction bases with no gene match: 4. This CDR3 contains 13 residues. Germline V gene lookup returns CDR1 SNHLY and CDR2 FYNNEI. The CDR3 nucleotides read TGTGCCAGCAGACAGGGACAGGGGAATGGCTACACCTTC. This encodes CASRQGQGNGYTF. Full variable domain (missing parts from reference TRBV2 and TRBJ1-2): EPEVTQTPSHQVTQMGQEVILRCVPISNHLYFYWYRQILGQKVEFLVSFYNNEISEKSEIFDDQFSVERPDGSNFTLKIRSTKLEDSAMYFCASRQGQGNGYTFGSGTRLTVV.

The chain employs TRBV6-2 or TRBV6-3 and TRBJ2-5; D is perhaps TRBD2 (6 bases). The germline gives CDR1 MNHEY, CDR2 SVGEGT. The V and J ends lost 2 bases and 2 bases respectively, with 12 bases between them. CDR3 size: 15 residues. CDR3 in amino acids: CASSYAGRGQETQYF. The CDR3 region has the DNA TGTGCCAGCAGTTACGCAGGACGGGGGCAAGAGACCCAGTACTTC.

V is TRBV2 and J is TRBJ1-6, with TRBD1 identical over 9 bases. CDR3 length: 16 residues. Per the germline V gene, CDR1 is SNHLY and CDR2 is FYNNEI. V was clipped by 6 bases and J by 4 bases; unmatched bases: 7. The CDR3 is CASSPDRGPYNSPLHF. CDR3 nucleotide sequence: TGTGCCAGCAGCCCGGACAGGGGCCCATATAATTCACCCCTCCACTTT.

With regard to this clone: The same CDR3 arises from other DNA sequences in this sample as well. The rearrangement joins TRBV4-3 to TRBJ1-6; 7 bases agree with TRBD1. The V gene's germline CDR1 is LGHNA and CDR2 YSLEER. The V segment lost 1 base and the J segment 7 bases; nucleotides outside the gene matches: 7. CDR3 size: 16 residues. Here the CDR3 DNA reads TGCGCCAGCAGCCAAGCTCCAACAGGGGAGAATTCACCCCTCCACTTT. Protein sequence: CASSQAPTGENSPLHF.

The chain carries TRBV2 and TRBJ2-1; 8 nucleotides line up with TRBD2. CDR3 length: 15 residues. Germline trimming cut 2 bases from V and 10 bases from J; bases unmatched to any gene: 10. From germline, CDR1 is SNHLY and CDR2 FYNNEI. The CDR3 DNA reads as TGTGCCAGCAGTGAAATGGGGCTAGCGGGTAAGGAGCAGTTCTTC. Translated, it gives CASSEMGLAGKEQFF.

The chain recombines TRBV7-9 with TRBJ2-1; perhaps TRBD2 as D (5 bases). V was cut by 4 bases and J by 3 bases, with 7 bases left in between. The CDR3 is made up of 13 amino acids. The germline CDR1 and CDR2 sequences are SEHNR and FQNEAQ (reference sequence). CDR3 sequence reads: CASSSGLYNEQFF. The CDR3 nucleotides are TGTGCCAGCAGCTCAGGACTCTACAATGAGCAGTTCTTC. The whole variable domain, filled in from reference TRBV7-9 and TRBJ2-1, reads DTGVSQNPRHKITKRGQNVTFRCDPISEHNRLYWYRQTLGQGPEFLTYFQNEAQLEKSRLLSDRFSAERPKGSFSTLEIQRTEQGDSAMYLCASSSGLYNEQFFGPGTRLTVL.

The chain recombines TRBV5-5 with TRBJ2-5; possibly TRBD2 for D (6 bases). From germline, CDR1 is SGHKS and CDR2 YYEKEE (reference sequence). CDR3 length: 13 amino acids. Trimming removed 0 bases at V and 4 bases at J, with 7 bases between. CDR3 bases: TGTGCCAGCAGCTTGGACGGGAGAGAGACCCAGTACTTC. This sequence encodes CASSLDGRETQYF.

The rearrangement uses TRBV29-1 and TRBJ2-5, with 9 bases identical to TRBD1. The CDR3 sequence is 12 residues long. V shed 6 bases, J shed 5 bases, and the junction held 4 bases outside the gene matches. The germline gives CDR1 SQVTM, CDR2 ANQGSEA. CDR3 nucleotide sequence: TGCAGCGTGAACAGGGGGCAGGAGACCCAGTACTTC. It codes for CSVNRGQETQYF.